The 28 T cell receptor beta chains in this list originate from one sample, sequenced in a study of blood T cell repertoires in COVID-19. TCRdb keeps only in-frame clones here, not all; method: immunoSEQ multiplex PCR. The sample lists around 130,000 clones, 70% to 90% occurring once. Sample: PBMCs or T cells enriched from blood (not recorded which). The source of these receptors is a woman in her 50s who had recovered from COVID-19.

The V and J genes are TRBV7-2 and TRBJ2-5; TRBD2 matches at 8 bases. From germline, CDR1 is SGHTA and CDR2 FQGNSA. Trimming at V came to 2 bases and at J to 5 bases, leaving 4 bases not matched to a gene. CDR3 length: 14 residues. CDR3 loop: CASSLWAGGETQYF. In DNA, the CDR3 is TGTGCCAGCAGCTTATGGGCGGGGGGTGAGACCCAGTACTTC.

V usage is TRBV6-1 and J usage is TRBJ2-3, with 9 bases that match TRBD1. Germline V CDR1 and CDR2: MNHNS, SASEGT. The J segment lost 1 base and the V segment lost 5 bases, leaving 7 bases of the junction unmatched. The CDR3 runs 16 residues. The CDR3 DNA sequence: TGTGCCAGCAGTAAAGGTCGGACAGGGGGCACAGATACGCAGTATTTT. Translating gives CASSKGRTGGTDTQYF.

This clone was observed a handful of times. The genes are TRBV10-1 and TRBJ1-4, with D unresolved. V was shortened by 5 bases and J by 0 bases, with 7 bases between the two germline ends. CDR3 length: 14 amino acids. CDR1 and CDR2 (germline): WNHNN, SYGVQD (reference sequence). The CDR3 DNA follows: TGCGCCAGCAGTCAAGACACAACTAATGAAAAACTGTTTTTT. Residues: CASSQDTTNEKLFF.

The chain joins TRBV23-1 to TRBJ1-6; D gene ambiguous. TRBV23-1 is an ORF, with its function uncertain. The V and J ends lost 2 bases and 3 bases respectively, with 11 bases between them. The CDR3 is 16 residues long. CDR3 nucleotides: TGCGCCAGCAGTCAACCCAGGATCCTCTATAATTCACCCCTCCACTTT. This codes for CASSQPRILYNSPLHF.

V and J are TRBV18 and TRBJ2-7; no firm D call. Between the trimmed V and J ends, which lost 0 bases and 6 bases, there was a span of 9 bases. There are 13 residues in the CDR3. Germline CDR1 is KGHSH and CDR2 is LQKENI. The CDR3 spells CASSPPQPREQYF. The DNA for the CDR3 is TGTGCCAGCTCACCACCACAGCCTCGCGAGCAGTACTTC.

The J gene is TRBJ2-2, the V gene TRBV3-1 (or the pseudogene TRBV3-2); D might be TRBD1 (6 bases). CDR1 and CDR2 from the germline V gene are LGHDT and YNNKEL (reference sequence). The CDR3 spans 16 residues. The V and J ends lost 5 bases and 1 base respectively, with 14 bases between them. Here the CDR3 reads CASSYMTGGNTGELFF. In DNA form, the CDR3 reads TGTGCCAGCAGCTATATGACAGGAGGGAACACCGGGGAGCTGTTTTTT.

The rearrangement joins TRBV6-5 to TRBJ2-5; 7 bases agree with TRBD2. The CDR3 totals 14 residues. CDR1 is MNHEY and CDR2 is SVGAGI in the germline V gene. V gave up 5 bases and J gave up 5 bases; unmatched junction bases: 8. The CDR3 reads CASSLPGLGETQYF. CDR3 in DNA: TGTGCCAGCAGTCTACCCGGACTAGGGGAGACCCAGTACTTC.

The V gene is TRBV3-1 (or the pseudogene TRBV3-2), the J gene TRBJ2-1; 8 nucleotides agree with TRBD1. The CDR3 totals 15 residues. CDR1 is LGHDT and CDR2 is YNNKEL in the germline V gene (reference sequence). Trimming at V came to 3 bases and at J to 4 bases, leaving 5 bases not matched to a gene. This chain's CDR3 is CASSHKGTGYNEQFF. CDR3 coding DNA: TGTGCCAGCAGCCACAAAGGGACAGGTTACAATGAGCAGTTCTTC.

The chain links TRBV6-1 to TRBJ2-7, with D possibly TRBD2 on 6 matching bases. Deletions cut 3 bases from V and 2 bases from J, with 8 bases between. The CDR3 extends over 13 amino acids. Germline V CDR1 and CDR2: MNHNS, SASEGT. CDR3 sequence: CASSDWGAYEQYF. CDR3 sequence (DNA): TGTGCCAGCAGTGATTGGGGGGCCTACGAGCAGTACTTC.

This chain links TRBV5-4 with TRBJ2-2; D is ambiguous. The germline V gene has CDR1 SGHNT and CDR2 YYREEE (reference sequence). V dropped 4 bases and J dropped 8 bases, with 9 bases sitting between them. CDR3 length: 12 amino acids. CDR3 in DNA: TGTGCCAGCAGCCCAAACCAGGGGGAGCTGTTTTTT. It codes for CASSPNQGELFF.

J is TRBJ2-7 and V is TRBV7-9, with 9 bases lining up with TRBD2. Germline loops: CDR1 SEHNR, CDR2 FQNEAQ (reference sequence). With 0 bases clipped from V and 6 bases from J, the junction kept 6 bases outside the gene matches. This CDR3 spans 15 amino acids. In DNA form, the CDR3 reads TGTGCCAGCAGCTTAGCTGGGCTAGCGGGGAGCGAGCAGTACTTC. It specifies CASSLAGLAGSEQYF.

The chain is built from TRBV27 and TRBJ2-3, with 8 bases fitting TRBD2. The CDR3 is 11 residues long. Germline loops: CDR1 MNHEY, CDR2 SMNVEV (reference sequence). V was clipped by 8 bases and J by 8 bases; unmatched bases: 3. The CDR3 region is CASGLAGTQYF. CDR3 DNA sequence: TGTGCCAGCGGACTAGCTGGTACGCAGTATTTT.

This clone occurred once. This chain uses TRBV7-2 with TRBJ1-4; the D gene is possibly TRBD1 (5 bases). The V end was cut by 1 base, the J end by 2 bases, with 11 bases between. CDR3 length: 16 amino acids. The germline V gene encodes CDR1 SGHTA and CDR2 FQGNSA. The CDR3 nucleotides read TGTGCCAGCAGCTTAGATGGGGCGCTGACTAATGAAAAACTGTTTTTT. This codes for CASSLDGALTNEKLFF.

The chain uses TRBV5-1 and TRBJ1-2; TRBD1 matches 7 bases. With V trimmed by 4 bases and J by 5 bases, 8 bases remained unmatched. This CDR3 contains 14 residues. CDR1 is SGHRS and CDR2 is YFSETQ in the germline V gene. The CDR3 DNA reads TGCGCCAGCAGCCCCAGGGGGAGAGGATATGGCTACACCTTC. Translating it yields CASSPRGRGYGYTF.

The J gene is TRBJ1-1, the V gene TRBV19; D is unclear. V was trimmed by 3 bases and J by 8 bases, leaving 13 bases between them. Germline CDR1 LNHDA, CDR2 SQIVND (reference sequence). The CDR3 runs 13 residues. CDR3 region: CASSIVERPEAFF. DNA for the CDR3: TGTGCCAGTAGTATCGTTGAGCGTCCCGAAGCTTTCTTT.

V gene TRBV5-1 combines with J gene TRBJ1-2; 7 nucleotides line up with TRBD1. This CDR3 is 15 amino acids long. Germline V gene sequence: CDR1 SGHRS, CDR2 YFSETQ. V gave up 4 bases and J gave up 9 bases; unmatched junction bases: 15. The CDR3 bases are TGCGCCAGCAGCCTCTCAGGGGGTCGGGAGGGACGCTACACCTTC. It yields the protein CASSLSGGREGRYTF.

The CDR3 DNA reads TGTGCCAGCAGTTACCCAGATTACTCTGGAAACACCATATATTTT. Its protein product is CASSYPDYSGNTIYF. This chain connects TRBV11-2 to TRBJ1-3; D gene ambiguous. V lost 6 bases and J lost 0, with 12 bases in between. CDR1 SGHAT and CDR2 FQNNGV come from the germline V gene. CDR3 size: 15 residues.

J is TRBJ1-2 and V is TRBV7-9, with TRBD1 matching over 8 bases. This CDR3 is built from 19 residues. The trim removed 2 bases at V and 0 bases at J, leaving 14 bases unmatched. Germline values: CDR1 SEHNR, CDR2 FQNEAQ (reference sequence). As DNA, the CDR3 is TGTGCCAGCAGCTTACTTGTCACAGGGGGTCTAACCTCTAACTATGGCTACACCTTC. This gives the protein CASSLLVTGGLTSNYGYTF.

The rearrangement links TRBV5-6 to TRBJ1-6; possible D gene TRBD1, 5 bases. Germline CDR1 is SGHDT and CDR2 is YYEEEE. V lost 4 bases and J 7 bases, leaving 24 bases between the germline ends. The CDR3 covers 18 residues. The CDR3 sequence is CASSLYQAPWGVNSPLHF. For the CDR3, the DNA is TGTGCCAGCAGCCTATACCAAGCCCCTTGGGGGGTAAATTCACCCCTCCACTTT.

The chain uses TRBV6-1 and TRBJ1-1; no definite D call. V dropped 2 bases and J dropped 6 bases, with 19 bases sitting between them. The CDR3 runs 16 residues. The germline V gene encodes CDR1 MNHNS and CDR2 SASEGT. The CDR3 loop reads CASSEQLVTNNPEAFF. The DNA for the CDR3 is TGTGCCAGCAGTGAACAGTTGGTGACAAATAACCCTGAAGCTTTCTTT.

Details on this clone: The sample contains more than one DNA sequence encoding this CDR3. The chain has TRBV30 and TRBJ1-2; 8 positions match TRBD1. The length of the CDR3 is 12 residues. The V gene's germline CDR1 is GTSNPN and CDR2 SVGIG (reference sequence). The ends lost 3 bases at V and 4 bases at J; junction bases unmatched: 1. The CDR3: CAWSRGLYGYTF. The CDR3 bases are TGTGCCTGGAGCAGGGGGCTCTATGGCTACACCTTC.

The V call is TRBV10-2, the J call TRBJ2-7; D might be TRBD2 (6 bases). Looked up from germline, CDR1 is WSHSY and CDR2 is SAAADI. The V end lost 6 bases, the J end lost 3 bases, and 15 bases lay between the germline ends. The CDR3 runs 14 residues. CDR3 DNA: TGCGCCAGCAGCGGGGTGGGACTGAACTACGAGCAGTACTTC. Translating it yields CASSGVGLNYEQYF.

The V call is TRBV5-4, the J call TRBJ1-4; D perhaps matches TRBD1 (5 bases). This CDR3 comprises 16 residues. Trimming removed 4 bases at V and 3 bases at J, with 16 bases between. Germline V gene data show CDR1 as SGHNT and CDR2 as YYREEE (reference sequence). The CDR3: CASSPAGLGANEKLFF. The CDR3 region has the DNA TGTGCCAGCAGCCCGGCGGGGCTAGGGGCTAATGAAAAACTGTTTTTT.

Worth noting for this clone: This specimen includes other DNA sequences encoding the same CDR3. The gene calls are TRBV3-1 (or the pseudogene TRBV3-2) and TRBJ2-7, with 7 bases aligning to TRBD1. CDR3 size: 12 residues. After removal of 2 bases from V and 7 bases from J, the junction contained 2 bases not matched to a gene. The germline V gene has CDR1 LGHDT and CDR2 YNNKEL (reference sequence). The CDR3 DNA reads TGTGCCAGCAGCCAACCAGGGGGAGAGCAGTACTTC. It is translated as CASSQPGGEQYF.

J is TRBJ2-2 and V is TRBV11-3, with 8 bases lining up with TRBD1. CDR3 length: 14 residues. V dropped 0 bases and J dropped 6; count of bases not matched to a gene: 0. Germline CDR1 reads SGHNT; CDR2 reads YENEEA. The chain's CDR3 is CASSLEQGAGELFF. CDR3 sequence (DNA): TGTGCCAGCAGCTTAGAACAGGGGGCCGGGGAGCTGTTTTTT.

The V and J genes are TRBV6-6 and TRBJ1-1; tentatively, D is TRBD1 (6 bases). Trimming removed 5 bases from V and 1 base from J, with 17 bases in between. Germline V CDR1 and CDR2: MNHNY, SVGAGI (reference sequence). CDR3 length: 16 residues. DNA of the CDR3: TGTGCCAGCAGTCGCCCGGGGGGCCCCCCGAACACTGAAGCTTTCTTT. Translating gives CASSRPGGPPNTEAFF.

This chain's CDR3 is CASSSRQGGLARSPLHF. The CDR3 DNA sequence: TGTGCCAGCAGCTCCCGACAGGGCGGTCTTGCGAGGTCACCCCTCCACTTT. The rearrangement links TRBV7-9 to TRBJ1-6; 7 bases match TRBD1. The CDR3 is 17 amino acids. V trimming: 4 bases; J trimming: 10 bases; junction bases outside the gene matches: 16. CDR1 is SEHNR, CDR2 FQNEAQ, per germline (reference sequence).

CDR3: CASSVGVGSPTDTQYF. The CDR3 DNA is TGTGCCAGCAGCGTAGGAGTCGGGAGCCCCACAGATACGCAGTATTTT. The chain recombines TRBV9 with TRBJ2-3; maybe TRBD2 (6 bases). Germline V gene lookup returns CDR1 SGDLS and CDR2 YYNGEE. The CDR3 consists of 16 residues. Trimming left V 0 bases short and J 2 bases short, with 13 bases between. The entire variable domain, with the rest obtained from reference TRBV9 and TRBJ2-3, is as follows: DSGVTQTPKHLITATGQRVTLRCSPRSGDLSVYWYQQSLDQGLQFLIQYYNGEERAKGNILERFSAQQFPDLHSELNLSSLELGDSALYFCASSVGVGSPTDTQYFGPGTRLTVL.